The next 30 T cell receptor beta chains were all read from a single sample in a study of blood T cells in healthy people across ages. The second PCR ran about 6 to 11 cycles with a sample-barcoded 5' primer and J-beta primers. TCRdb reanalysed the 5' RACE reads using MiXCR and keeps one entry per CDR3 protein. The sample carries approximately 680,000 distinct CDR3 sequences, about a third recorded once. Sequencing was done on a sample of blood. These TCRs come from a woman over 75 in good health.

Turning to this clonotype: The junction and the germline gene differ at one end; a read error may be behind it. The chain links TRBV7-2 to TRBJ2-7; the D gene is possibly TRBD2 (5 bases). CDR1 and CDR2 from the germline V gene are SGHTA and FQGNSA. The CDR3 covers 13 residues. The CDR3, as DNA: TGTGCCGGCAGTTTAGCTGGGAGCTACGAGCAGTACTTC. It encodes CAGSLAGSYEQYF. Filled out from reference TRBV7-2 and TRBJ2-7, the complete variable domain reads GAGVSQSPSNKVTEKGKDVELRCDPISGHTALYWYRQSLGQGLEFLIYFQGNSAPDKSGLPSDRFSAERTGGSVSTLTIQRTQQEDSAVYLCAGSLAGSYEQYFGPGTRLTVT.

CDR3 sequence (DNA): TGTGCCACCAGCAGAGTCTCCGGGACTAGCGGAAACCTGGGGGCCAAAAACATTCAGTACTTC. It is translated as CATSRVSGTSGNLGAKNIQYF. The genes are TRBV15 and TRBJ2-4; the match to TRBD2 covers 11 bases. The CDR3 consists of 21 residues. With 1 base clipped from V and 1 base from J, the junction kept 15 bases outside the gene matches. The V gene's germline CDR1 is LNHNV and CDR2 YYDKDF (reference sequence).

Points on this clonotype: A read error may be the cause here, since a much bigger clone is one base away. This chain connects TRBV6-1 to TRBJ2-1, with TRBD2 matching over 12 bases. CDR3 length equals 14 residues. The ends lost 7 bases at V and 12 bases at J; junction bases unmatched: 10. Germline assignment: CDR1 MNHNS and CDR2 SASEGT. Written as DNA, the CDR3 is TGTGCCAGCATAAGGCTAGCGGGGGGGTGGGGGCAGTTCTTC. Protein product: CASIRLAGGWGQFF.

Many counts were recorded for this clonotype. J is TRBJ2-3 and V is TRBV29-1, with a weak D call TRBD2 (6 bases). The CDR3 consists of 13 residues. The germline CDR1 and CDR2 sequences are SQVTM and ANQGSEA. Trimming left V 6 bases short and J 1 base short, with 11 bases between. CDR3 residues: CSVAQRGTDTQYF. The CDR3 nucleotides read TGCAGCGTCGCACAGCGGGGCACAGATACGCAGTATTTT.

This clonotype was detected many times. The rearrangement uses TRBV4-2 and TRBJ2-7; tentative D call: TRBD2 (5 bases). V lost 4 bases, J lost 6 bases, and 10 bases lay in between. The CDR3 length is 12 residues. From germline, CDR1 is LGHNA and CDR2 YNFKEQ. For the CDR3, the DNA is TGTGCCAGCAGCCTCATCCGGGGCGAGCAGTACTTC. As protein: CASSLIRGEQYF.

Comments on this clonotype: A much bigger clone sits one base away, suggesting this may be a read error. The chain joins TRBV6-6 to TRBJ2-1; no definite D call. The germline V gene has CDR1 MNHNY and CDR2 SVGAGI (reference sequence). This CDR3 has 12 residues. The DNA for the CDR3 is TGTGCCAGCAGTCCCGTGAACAATAAGCAGTTCTTC. Its translation is CASSPVNNKQFF.

The chain uses TRBV6-1 and TRBJ2-1; possible D gene TRBD2, 5 bases. Germline values: CDR1 MNHNS, CDR2 SASEGT. The ends were cut back, 2 bases at V and 9 bases at J, with 20 bases in the middle. This CDR3 is built from 16 residues. CDR3 DNA: TGTGCCAGCAGTGAACGGCCGGACGGGGAACGCATTGAGCAGTTCTTC. Its protein product is CASSERPDGERIEQFF.

This rearrangement joins TRBV24-1 to TRBJ2-3, with D perhaps being TRBD1 or TRBD2 (6 bases each). Germline V gene sequence: CDR1 KGHDR, CDR2 SFDVKD. This CDR3 is 15 amino acids long. V gave up 5 bases and J gave up 4 bases, with 15 bases separating them. CDR3 in amino acids: CATSAGGRRADTQYF. The DNA for the CDR3 is TGTGCCACCAGTGCTGGGGGGCGCAGGGCAGATACGCAGTATTTT.

This clonotype was counted at least ten times. This chain connects TRBV5-1 to TRBJ2-7; D perhaps matches TRBD1 (6 bases). CDR1 is SGHRS, CDR2 YFSETQ, per germline. The CDR3 is 14 amino acids. V dropped 4 bases and J dropped 2 bases, with 13 bases sitting between them. CDR3: CASSTTQGTYEQYF. CDR3 bases: TGCGCCAGCAGCACTACTCAGGGGACCTACGAGCAGTACTTC.

The rearrangement joins TRBV12-3 or TRBV12-4 to TRBJ1-1, with D unclear. Trimming cost V 6 bases and J 8 bases, with 10 bases left between them. The CDR3 is made up of 11 amino acids. The CDR3 loop is CASRDRGEAFF. CDR3 DNA sequence: TGTGCCAGCAGGGACCGGGGAGAAGCTTTCTTT.

The V and J genes are TRBV18 and TRBJ1-1, with D maybe TRBD1 (5 bases). CDR3 length: 15 residues. CDR1 and CDR2 (germline): KGHSH, LQKENI. V gave up 5 bases and J gave up 3 bases, with 16 bases separating them. CDR3 loop: CASSSRDGGDTEAFF. CDR3 DNA: TGTGCCAGCTCATCCCGGGACGGAGGGGACACTGAAGCTTTCTTT. Full variable domain (rest looked up from reference TRBV18 and TRBJ1-1): NAGVMQNPRHLVRRRGQEARLRCSPMKGHSHVYWYRQLPEEGLKFMVYLQKENIIDESGMPKERFSAEFPKEGPSILRIQQVVRGDSAAYFCASSSRDGGDTEAFFGQGTRLTVV.

The rearrangement links TRBV7-3 to TRBJ2-5; TRBD2 matches at 11 bases. This CDR3 region has 15 residues. Trimming removed 5 bases from V and 11 bases from J; junction bases left unmatched: 13. From germline, CDR1 is SGHTA and CDR2 FQGTGA. CDR3 protein: CASSASGGIRDEQYF. Written as DNA, the CDR3 is TGTGCCAGCAGCGCTAGCGGGGGGATTCGGGATGAGCAGTACTTC.

With regard to this clonotype: A read error is possible here, since a much larger clone lies one base away. V is TRBV28 and J is TRBJ2-5; 10 bases match TRBD1. Gene TRBJ2-7 matches the end of the DNA better, so the J call may be wrong. The germline gives CDR1 MDHEN, CDR2 SYDVKM. The length of the CDR3 is 14 residues. CDR3 loop: CTSRPGQGTYEQYF. CDR3 DNA: TGTACCAGCAGGCCGGGACAGGGGACCTACGAGCAGTACTTC.

This clonotype was picked up many times. The chain combines TRBV25-1 with TRBJ2-1, with 8 bases fitting TRBD2. Trimming at V came to 0 bases and at J to 8 bases, leaving 6 bases not matched to a gene. Germline CDR1 reads MGHDK; CDR2 reads SYGVNS. The CDR3 covers 15 residues. CDR3 DNA sequence: TGTGCCAGCAGTGAATACCGGGGGGGGCGGGATGAGCAGTTCTTC. This codes for CASSEYRGGRDEQFF.

Points on this clonotype: A clone one base away is much larger, so this may be a read error. The CDR3: CANSLDERQGYKLFF. The CDR3 nucleotides are TGTGCCAACAGCTTAGACGAGCGACAGGGGTACAAACTGTTTTTT. The chain combines TRBV7-8 with TRBJ1-4, with 8 bases lining up with TRBD1. This CDR3 is 15 amino acids long. The V gene's germline CDR1 is SGHVS and CDR2 FQNEAQ. The complete variable domain, with remaining parts taken from reference TRBV7-8 and TRBJ1-4, reads GAGVSQSPRYKVAKRGQDVALRCDPISGHVSLFWYQQALGQGPEFLTYFQNEAQLDKSGLPSDRFFAERPEGSVSTLKIQRTQQEDSAVYLCANSLDERQGYKLFFGSGTQLSVL.

This clonotype occurred a few times. In DNA, the CDR3 is TGTGCCAGCAGCGGGTCACTGTCTCAGGGTAAATTGTCTACCGGGGAGCTGTTTTTT. Its translation is CASSGSLSQGKLSTGELFF. This rearrangement joins TRBV6-2 or TRBV6-3 to TRBJ2-2, with a weak D call TRBD1 (5 bases). There are 19 residues in the CDR3. Trimming left V 6 bases short and J 5 bases short, with 28 bases between. Germline V CDR1 and CDR2: MNHEY, SVGEGT.

In the case of this clonotype: A much larger clone differs by one base, so this may be a read error. The chain carries TRBV20-1 and TRBJ1-5; 8 bases line up with TRBD1. V lost 5 bases, J lost 3 bases, and 6 bases stayed unmatched. Per the germline V gene, CDR1 is DFQATT and CDR2 is SNEGSKA (reference sequence). The CDR3 is 14 residues long. DNA for the CDR3: TGCAGTGCTTGGCTACAGGGGGTCAATCAGCCCCAGCATTTT. Encoded protein: CSAWLQGVNQPQHF.

Concerning this clonotype: A read error may produce the germline difference seen at one junction end. V usage is TRBV6-1 and J usage is TRBJ2-2; maybe TRBD2 (5 bases). The CDR3 totals 14 residues. Germline CDR1 reads MNHNS; CDR2 reads SASEGT. This CDR3 reads CASIRGTNTRELFF. CDR3 nucleotides: TGTGCCAGCATCCGGGGTACGAACACCAGGGAGCTGTTTTTT.

This rearrangement joins TRBV28 to TRBJ2-7, with a tentative D call TRBD2 (6 bases). V was cut by 6 bases and J by 0 bases, with 15 bases left in between. CDR1 and CDR2 (germline): MDHEN, SYDVKM. There are 15 residues in the CDR3. This chain's CDR3 is CASSRWGGSSYEQYF. CDR3 coding DNA: TGTGCCAGCAGCCGATGGGGAGGAAGCTCCTACGAGCAGTACTTC.

This clonotype was seen more than once but under ten times. The chain couples TRBV15 to TRBJ1-5; TRBD1 might be the D (6 bases). This CDR3 has 16 residues. V lost 1 base and J lost 3, with 13 bases in between. CDR1 and CDR2 from the germline V gene are LNHNV and YYDKDF (reference sequence). The CDR3, as DNA: TGTGCCACCAGCAGAGGGGGAGGGGGACACAATCAGCCCCAGCATTTT. This codes for CATSRGGGGHNQPQHF.

The gene calls are TRBV6-2 or TRBV6-3 and TRBJ2-1, with 10 positions matching TRBD2. Losses at the gene ends were 6 bases for V and 12 bases for J; bases not matched to a gene: 20. The V gene's germline CDR1 is MNHEY and CDR2 SVGEGT. The CDR3 sequence is 17 residues long. For the CDR3, the DNA is TGTGCCAGCAGCTCCCCTCATAGGAGCGGGAGGGGTGCAGGGCAGTTCTTC. Translated, it gives CASSSPHRSGRGAGQFF.

This clonotype turned up a few times. Just one base apart from a much larger clone, this may be a read error. The rearrangement joins TRBV3-1 to TRBJ2-1; weak D call: TRBD2 (6 bases). The CDR3 has 16 amino acids. Germline V gives CDR1 LGHDT, CDR2 YNNKEL (reference sequence). The CDR3 bases are TGTGTCAGCAGCCAAGATCGCGGGGCACTATACAATGAGCAGTTCTTC. Protein sequence: CVSSQDRGALYNEQFF.

In this sample, this clonotype turned up many times. The chain combines TRBV6-2 or TRBV6-3 with TRBJ2-1; TRBD1 might be the D (5 bases). CDR1 and CDR2 from the germline V gene are MNHEY and SVGEGT. V was shortened by 6 bases and J by 9 bases, with 12 bases between the two germline ends. CDR3 length equals 12 residues. In nucleotides, the CDR3 is TGTGCCAGCAGACGTACAGGTGGTGAGCAGTTCTTC. It codes for CASRRTGGEQFF.

This chain links TRBV6-1 with TRBJ1-5; D is unresolved. This CDR3 is 21 amino acids long. CDR1 is MNHNS, CDR2 SASEGT, per germline. The ends were cut back, 6 bases at V and 0 bases at J, with 30 bases in the middle. In DNA form, the CDR3 reads TGTGCCAGCAGCCCAAAAAAACCAACTTTTTCCGCGACTTATAGCAATCAGCCCCAGCATTTT. Protein: CASSPKKPTFSATYSNQPQHF.

This clonotype was observed many times. This chain joins TRBV7-9 and TRBJ2-1; the match to TRBD1 covers 12 bases. V trimming: 5 bases; J trimming: 10 bases; junction bases outside the gene matches: 9. This CDR3 region has 15 residues. The V gene's germline CDR1 is SEHNR and CDR2 FQNEAQ (reference sequence). This CDR3 is CASSGPGQGAGEQFF. The CDR3 DNA reads as TGTGCCAGCAGCGGACCGGGACAGGGGGCAGGGGAGCAGTTCTTC. The entire variable domain, with the rest obtained from reference TRBV7-9 and TRBJ2-1, is as follows: DTGVSQNPRHKITKRGQNVTFRCDPISEHNRLYWYRQTLGQGPEFLTYFQNEAQLEKSRLLSDRFSAERPKGSFSTLEIQRTEQGDSAMYLCASSGPGQGAGEQFFGPGTRLTVL.

This clonotype was counted many times. The V call is TRBV5-1, the J call TRBJ2-3; D may match TRBD1 or TRBD2 (5 bases each). Germline loops: CDR1 SGHRS, CDR2 YFSETQ. The CDR3 is 16 residues long. Trimming took 4 bases from V and 2 from J, leaving 17 bases between them. The CDR3: CASSRGTALLTDTQYF. DNA for the CDR3: TGCGCCAGCAGCAGAGGGACGGCCCTCCTCACAGATACGCAGTATTTT. The whole variable domain, remainder taken from reference TRBV5-1 and TRBJ2-3, is KAGVTQTPRYLIKTRGQQVTLSCSPISGHRSVSWYQQTPGQGLQFLFEYFSETQRNKGNFPGRFSGRQFSNSRSEMNVSTLELGDSALYLCASSRGTALLTDTQYFGPGTRLTVL.

Many counts were recorded for this clonotype. The chain recombines TRBV27 with TRBJ2-3; D possibly corresponds to TRBD1 (6 bases). V lost 2 bases to trimming and J lost 1 base, with 10 bases between them. This CDR3 region has 15 residues. The germline CDR1 and CDR2 sequences are MNHEY and SMNVEV (reference sequence). CDR3 in amino acids: CASSLGGQRTDTQYF. CDR3 DNA: TGTGCCAGCAGTTTAGGCGGACAGCGCACAGATACGCAGTATTTT.

This chain connects TRBV5-1 to TRBJ2-2; D unresolved. Trimming pared 4 bases from V and 3 bases from J, leaving 13 bases between. The V gene's germline CDR1 is SGHRS and CDR2 YFSETQ. The length of the CDR3 is 15 residues. The chain's CDR3 is CASSPQTADTGELFF. CDR3 DNA sequence: TGCGCCAGCAGCCCGCAGACGGCAGACACCGGGGAGCTGTTTTTT.

In its sample, this clonotype was seen a few times. One base away lies a much larger clone, so this may be a sequencing read error. The V and J genes are TRBV7-2 and TRBJ2-1; TRBD1 matches 10 bases. Per germline, CDR1 SGHTA and CDR2 FQGNSA. V trimming: 2 bases; J trimming: 10 bases; junction bases outside the gene matches: 8. The CDR3 sequence is 15 residues long. CDR3 bases: TGTGCCAGCAGCTTATCGGGACAGGGGAGCGGCGAGCAGTTCTTC. Residues: CASSLSGQGSGEQFF.

This clonotype has a count of ten or more. CDR3 protein: CASSYAVYGYTF. As DNA, the CDR3 is TGTGCCAGCAGTTACGCGGTTTATGGCTACACCTTC. V usage is TRBV6-2 or TRBV6-3 and J usage is TRBJ1-2; D is undetermined. The CDR3 is made up of 12 amino acids. V lost 2 bases and J 5 bases, leaving 6 bases between the germline ends. Germline V gives CDR1 MNHEY, CDR2 SVGEGT.